This passage covers 30 T cell receptor beta chains from one sample sequenced in a study of shared clonotypes between healthy human individuals. The protocol was immunoSEQ multiplex PCR, while the TCRdb copy is restricted to in-frame clones and leaves out a portion. The table records some 2.1 million clones, 93% of them present only once. CD45RO-negative cells were positively selected for CCR7, leaving out terminally differentiated effector memory CD45RA+ cells. The sample was naive CD8+ T cells from PBMCs. These receptors came from a man between 18 and 35 years old in good health. Some clones in this sample may be carry-over from other donors' samples.

V gene TRBV7-6 combines with J gene TRBJ2-3; 10 bases agree with TRBD2. There are 18 residues in the CDR3. The V and J ends lost 2 bases and 5 bases, in that order; junction bases with no gene match: 13. Germline V CDR1 and CDR2: SGHVS, FNYEAQ. CDR3: CASSLYPSGSPGGDTQYF. CDR3 in DNA: TGTGCCAGCAGCTTATATCCTAGCGGGAGCCCCGGTGGAGATACGCAGTATTTT.

The chain links TRBV5-4 to TRBJ2-7; the match to TRBD2 covers 7 bases. Germline V lookup: CDR1 SGHNT, CDR2 YYREEE (reference sequence). Trimming removed 3 bases from V and 6 bases from J; junction bases left unmatched: 0. The CDR3 sequence is 11 residues long. CDR3 in amino acids: CASSWEGEQYF. The CDR3 bases are TGTGCCAGCAGCTGGGAGGGCGAGCAGTACTTC.

The rearrangement uses TRBV6-6 and TRBJ1-2; D is ambiguous. Looked up from germline, CDR1 is MNHNY and CDR2 is SVGAGI (reference sequence). Trimming removed 0 bases from V and 3 bases from J, with 8 bases in between. The CDR3 sequence is 14 residues long. This chain's CDR3 is CASSYSEEDYGYTF. The CDR3 nucleotides read TGTGCCAGCAGTTACTCGGAAGAGGACTATGGCTACACCTTC.

The chain uses TRBV9 and TRBJ2-3, with TRBD1 identical over 10 bases. Germline V gives CDR1 SGDLS, CDR2 YYNGEE. The V and J ends lost 4 bases and 4 bases, in that order; junction bases with no gene match: 6. This CDR3 is built from 15 residues. CDR3 sequence (DNA): TGTGCCAGCAGCTCAGACAGGGGGCTGGCAGATACGCAGTATTTT. Translated: CASSSDRGLADTQYF.

Points on this clone: Other DNA sequences within the sample encode an identical CDR3. The J gene is TRBJ2-7, the V gene TRBV7-2; no firm D call. The germline V and J ends were trimmed by 0 bases and 4 bases, with 10 bases remaining between them. Germline V gene lookup returns CDR1 SGHTA and CDR2 FQGNSA. CDR3 size: 14 residues. The CDR3 here is CASSLAGGGYEQYF. CDR3 sequence (DNA): TGTGCCAGCAGCTTAGCAGGCGGCGGATACGAGCAGTACTTC.

DNA for the CDR3: TGCGCCAGCGGCACGGGAGGGCCAGATACGCAGTATTTT. Protein: CASGTGGPDTQYF. This chain connects TRBV10-2 to TRBJ2-3; 8 bases are a match to TRBD2. Germline CDR1 reads WSHSY; CDR2 reads SAAADI. CDR3 length: 13 amino acids. Trimming took 8 bases from V and 4 from J; bases not matched to a gene: 5.

The chain carries TRBV7-3 and TRBJ1-1; D gene uncertain. The CDR3 sequence is 13 residues long. V lost 4 bases and J 1 base, leaving 7 bases between the germline ends. The germline V gene encodes CDR1 SGHTA and CDR2 FQGTGA. The CDR3 reads CASSSRTNTEAFF. In DNA, the CDR3 is TGTGCCAGCAGCTCTCGCACGAACACTGAAGCTTTCTTT. Supplemented by reference TRBV7-3 and TRBJ1-1, the full variable domain reads GAGVSQTPSNKVTEKGKYVELRCDPISGHTALYWYRQSLGQGPEFLIYFQGTGAADDSGLPNDRFFAVRPEGSVSTLKIQRTERGDSAVYLCASSSRTNTEAFFGQGTRLTVV.

The chain links TRBV28 to TRBJ2-6; tentative D call: TRBD2 (6 bases). The ends were cut back, 10 bases at V and 2 bases at J, with 15 bases in the middle. CDR1 and CDR2 (germline): MDHEN, SYDVKM. CDR3 length equals 15 residues. In nucleotides, the CDR3 is TGTGCCACCCCGGGGTGGGGGGCTGGGGCCAACGTCCTGACTTTC. It is translated as CATPGWGAGANVLTF.

V usage is TRBV4-3 and J usage is TRBJ2-7, with TRBD2 identical over 11 bases. V was pared by 0 bases and J by 0 bases, with 4 bases of the junction left unmatched. The CDR3 covers 17 residues. Germline CDR1 reads LGHNA; CDR2 reads YSLEER. CDR3: CASSQDSGTSGSYEQYF. DNA of the CDR3: TGCGCCAGCAGCCAAGATTCCGGGACTAGCGGCTCCTACGAGCAGTACTTC.

Turning to this clone: Other nucleotide sequences from this sample produce the same CDR3. The rearrangement joins TRBV6-5 to TRBJ2-7; TRBD2 agrees at 9 bases. The germline CDR1 and CDR2 sequences are MNHEY and SVGAGI. This CDR3 is built from 15 residues. V trimming: 0 bases; J trimming: 5 bases; junction bases outside the gene matches: 5. The CDR3 loop is CASSYSGLAGNEQYF. CDR3 DNA: TGTGCCAGCAGTTACTCTGGTCTAGCGGGGAACGAGCAGTACTTC.

This chain uses TRBV10-3 with TRBJ2-7; tentatively, D is TRBD1 (6 bases). CDR1 and CDR2 from the germline V gene are ENHRY and SYGVKD. The CDR3 has 13 residues. V was clipped by 9 bases and J by 2 bases, with 14 bases between them. The CDR3 protein is CAIAEDRAYEQYF. The CDR3 coding sequence is TGTGCCATTGCCGAGGACAGAGCCTACGAGCAGTACTTC.

This rearrangement joins TRBV11-2 to TRBJ1-5; tentatively, D is TRBD1 (6 bases). The CDR3 covers 14 residues. Trimming removed 5 bases from V and 3 bases from J, with 11 bases in between. From germline, CDR1 is SGHAT and CDR2 FQNNGV. DNA for the CDR3: TGTGCCAGCAGCCCAGGGGCAGTCAATCAGCCCCAGCATTTT. Its protein is CASSPGAVNQPQHF.

The rearrangement uses TRBV6-6 and TRBJ2-2, with D uncertain. Germline V gives CDR1 MNHNY, CDR2 SVGAGI (reference sequence). This CDR3 is 14 amino acids long. The germline V and J ends were trimmed by 0 bases and 5 bases, with 7 bases remaining between them. CDR3 coding DNA: TGTGCCAGCAGTTACTCGGTGGGAACCGGGGAGCTGTTTTTT. Translation: CASSYSVGTGELFF.

The V and J genes are TRBV6-4 and TRBJ2-2, with D hard to call. CDR1 and CDR2 from the germline V gene are MRHNA and SNTAGT. Trimming left V 8 bases short and J 2 bases short, with 12 bases between. The CDR3 is 14 residues long. CDR3 DNA: TGTGCCAGCTCCTTGGGTTATAACACCGGGGAGCTGTTTTTT. As protein: CASSLGYNTGELFF.

This chain joins TRBV7-2 and TRBJ1-4, with D unclear. This CDR3 spans 15 amino acids. V dropped 4 bases and J dropped 8 bases, with 17 bases sitting between them. From germline, CDR1 is SGHTA and CDR2 FQGNSA. In DNA form, the CDR3 reads TGTGCCAGCAGCTCTACGGGTCTCAGAGGGGAAAAACTGTTTTTT. Its protein is CASSSTGLRGEKLFF.

This clone was detected once. The V call is TRBV7-9, the J call TRBJ2-7; D gene unclear. Germline CDR1 and CDR2: SEHNR and FQNEAQ (reference sequence). V lost 7 bases and J 5 bases, leaving 0 bases between the germline ends. This CDR3 has 8 residues. CDR3 DNA: TGTGCCAGCAACGAGCAGTACTTC. Translation gives CASNEQYF.

This chain uses TRBV19 with TRBJ2-7, with 9 bases identical to TRBD1. V lost 6 bases to trimming and J lost 4 bases; unmatched junction nucleotides: 10. Germline V lookup: CDR1 LNHDA, CDR2 SQIVND (reference sequence). The CDR3 is 15 amino acids. CDR3 protein: CASSYGQGPSYEQYF. CDR3 bases: TGTGCCAGTAGCTACGGACAGGGGCCATCTTACGAGCAGTACTTC.

The chain recombines TRBV15 with TRBJ2-7, with 8 bases matching TRBD2. Unmatched junction bases numbered 7, after V lost 0 bases and J lost 3 bases. CDR3 length: 16 amino acids. The germline V gene encodes CDR1 LNHNV and CDR2 YYDKDF (reference sequence). The CDR3 spells CATSRDLGAGGYEQYF. For the CDR3, the DNA is TGTGCCACCAGCAGAGATCTAGGGGCGGGAGGCTACGAGCAGTACTTC. Full variable domain (rest looked up from reference TRBV15 and TRBJ2-7): DAMVIQNPRYQVTQFGKPVTLSCSQTLNHNVMYWYQQKSSQAPKLLFHYYDKDFNNEADTPDNFQSRRPNTSFCFLDIRSPGLGDTAMYLCATSRDLGAGGYEQYFGPGTRLTVT.

This chain connects TRBV10-3 to TRBJ2-7; 9 bases align to TRBD1. Germline CDR1 and CDR2: ENHRY and SYGVKD. This CDR3 has 12 residues. V shed 9 bases, J shed 7 bases, and the junction held 7 bases outside the gene matches. DNA for the CDR3: TGTGCCATTCGACAGGGGGGGTGGGAGCAGTACTTC. This encodes CAIRQGGWEQYF.

The V call is TRBV6-5, the J call TRBJ2-2; 9 bases align to TRBD1. CDR3 size: 15 residues. Germline CDR1 is MNHEY and CDR2 is SVGAGI. V was clipped by 5 bases and J by 7 bases; unmatched bases: 8. In DNA form, the CDR3 reads TGTGCCAGCAGTCACACAGGGGGCGTAGTCGGGGAGCTGTTTTTT. Translation gives CASSHTGGVVGELFF.

V and J are TRBV7-6 and TRBJ1-5; 7 nucleotides match TRBD1. CDR3 length equals 14 residues. Trimming took 5 bases from V and 4 from J; bases not matched to a gene: 5. The germline V gene encodes CDR1 SGHVS and CDR2 FNYEAQ. The CDR3 protein is CASSPDRANQPQHF. Written as DNA, the CDR3 is TGTGCCAGCAGCCCTGACAGGGCGAATCAGCCCCAGCATTTT.

The rearrangement uses TRBV7-6 and TRBJ2-7; D is perhaps TRBD2 (5 bases). The CDR3 totals 13 residues. V lost 5 bases to trimming and J lost 4 bases, with 12 bases between them. Germline CDR1 is SGHVS and CDR2 is FNYEAQ. The CDR3 DNA reads TGTGCCAGCAGCGGCGGGCCTGAGTACGAGCAGTACTTC. The encoded protein is CASSGGPEYEQYF.

This chain joins TRBV27 and TRBJ2-7, with D possibly being TRBD1 (6 bases). Trimming took 5 bases from V and 4 from J, leaving 15 bases between them. From germline, CDR1 is MNHEY and CDR2 SMNVEV (reference sequence). The CDR3 is made up of 14 amino acids. The CDR3 coding sequence is TGTGCCAGCAGTCAGACAGGAGACAGGTACGAGCAGTACTTC. This sequence encodes CASSQTGDRYEQYF.

V and J are TRBV27 and TRBJ1-1; no definite D call. Looked up from germline, CDR1 is MNHEY and CDR2 is SMNVEV (reference sequence). The germline V and J ends were trimmed by 7 bases and 8 bases, with 20 bases remaining between them. The CDR3 is 14 amino acids. The CDR3 protein is CASTSRGPRVEAFF. The DNA of the CDR3 is TGTGCCAGCACCTCACGAGGCCCCCGAGTAGAAGCTTTCTTT.

This clone was picked up one time. CDR3: CASSASPIRGEQFF. CDR3 DNA sequence: TGTGCCAGCAGTGCCTCGCCCATACGAGGTGAGCAGTTCTTC. The V call is TRBV6-6, the J call TRBJ2-1; D is unclear. V lost 5 bases to trimming and J lost 9 bases, with 17 bases between them. This CDR3 is 14 amino acids long. Germline CDR1 MNHNY, CDR2 SVGAGI (reference sequence).

The chain has TRBV29-1 and TRBJ2-1; 9 nucleotides match TRBD2. V was pared by 6 bases and J by 4 bases, with 22 bases of the junction left unmatched. Germline lookup yields CDR1 SQVTM and CDR2 ANQGSEA. The length of the CDR3 is 19 residues. For the CDR3, the DNA is TGCAGCGTCCCCCGGGACAGAGTTCCTAGCGGGGTAACATACAATGAGCAGTTCTTC. This sequence encodes CSVPRDRVPSGVTYNEQFF.

The chain recombines TRBV6-5 with TRBJ2-2; possible D gene TRBD1, 5 bases. The CDR3 extends over 15 amino acids. V dropped 2 bases and J dropped 5 bases, with 12 bases sitting between them. Germline V gene data show CDR1 as MNHEY and CDR2 as SVGAGI. The DNA of the CDR3 is TGTGCCAGCAGTTACGGGCAGGGATGGACCGGGGAGCTGTTTTTT. Translated: CASSYGQGWTGELFF.

This clone occurred once. The chain is built from TRBV5-4 and TRBJ1-2; 7 positions match TRBD1. The CDR3 is 14 amino acids. Germline V CDR1 and CDR2: SGHNT, YYREEE (reference sequence). With V trimmed by 0 bases and J by 7 bases, 6 bases remained unmatched. The CDR3 is CASSLDRSGGGYTF. The DNA of the CDR3 is TGTGCCAGCAGCTTGGATAGGTCAGGGGGTGGCTACACCTTC.

Comments on this clone: Other DNA sequences in this specimen translate into the identical CDR3. The rearrangement links TRBV5-1 to TRBJ2-7, with TRBD2 identical over 11 bases. Germline V lookup: CDR1 SGHRS, CDR2 YFSETQ. V shed 4 bases and J 4 bases; nucleotides not matched to a gene: 7. CDR3 size: 15 residues. The CDR3 DNA reads TGCGCCAGCAGCCACGGACTAGCGGGTGCGTACGAGCAGTACTTC. This encodes CASSHGLAGAYEQYF. The full variable domain, its missing parts supplied by reference TRBV5-1 and TRBJ2-7, is KAGVTQTPRYLIKTRGQQVTLSCSPISGHRSVSWYQQTPGQGLQFLFEYFSETQRNKGNFPGRFSGRQFSNSRSEMNVSTLELGDSALYLCASSHGLAGAYEQYFGPGTRLTVT.

The chain carries TRBV4-1 and TRBJ2-4, with D unclear. Germline V gives CDR1 MGHRA, CDR2 YSYEKL. The V end lost 4 bases, the J end lost 5 bases, and 12 bases lay between the germline ends. The length of the CDR3 is 14 residues. CDR3 coding DNA: TGCGCCAGCAGCCTCAGGAACGCTCAAAACATTCAGTACTTC. Its protein is CASSLRNAQNIQYF.